This paragraph covers one T cell receptor beta chain sequence. Antigen specificity is unknown. The source of the sample is a study of T cell responses to AZD1222 COVID-19 vaccine. General study results and limits: Baseline seropositivity characterized only 5 or 6 AZD1222 recipients. Nearly half of unique spike-specific TCRs reportedly avoided B.1.351 and B.1.1.7 mutated regions. It was only after the peak T cell response that any repertoires were sampled. Females outnumbered males among donors, who were mostly white British; clonal diversity was possibly underestimated.

TCRdb's table, derived via immunoSEQ multiplex PCR, lists solely in-frame clones and lacks some. Of roughly 96,000 clones in the sample, roughly 88% were seen once. The trim removed 7 bases at V and 7 bases at J, leaving 7 bases unmatched. This CDR3 has 14 amino acids. Germline V gene sequence: CDR1 MNHEY, CDR2 SVGAGI. The specimen comprised peripheral blood, sampled 28 days after the second AZD1222 dose. The sequence was obtained from an adult who received the AZD1222 COVID-19 vaccine. This chain joins TRBV6-5 and TRBJ2-1; 10 bases agree with TRBD1. The CDR3 sequence is CASIPGQGWNEQFF. The CDR3 DNA reads as TGTGCCAGCATTCCGGGACAGGGGTGGAATGAGCAGTTCTTC.